The text below deals with one T cell receptor beta chain. The data stem from a study of control samples from healthy donors and cancer patients. Germline V gives CDR1 LNHNV, CDR2 YYDKDF (reference sequence). The CDR3 contains 18 residues. Deletions cut 3 bases from V and 3 bases from J, with 24 bases between. Some clones are missing from TCRdb's copy, which holds only in-frame ones; the method was immunoSEQ multiplex PCR. Of 170,000 or so clones listed, just over 90% were seen once; the top ten hold 1.4%. V gene TRBV15 combines with J gene TRBJ2-7; D may be TRBD1 (5 bases). The specimen was blood. The sequence was collected from a man aged 30 to 45 in good health. The CDR3 protein is CATSSRRKGRAGVYEQYF. The CDR3 nucleotides are TGTGCCACCAGCAGTCGAAGAAAGGGCAGGGCCGGAGTCTACGAGCAGTACTTC.